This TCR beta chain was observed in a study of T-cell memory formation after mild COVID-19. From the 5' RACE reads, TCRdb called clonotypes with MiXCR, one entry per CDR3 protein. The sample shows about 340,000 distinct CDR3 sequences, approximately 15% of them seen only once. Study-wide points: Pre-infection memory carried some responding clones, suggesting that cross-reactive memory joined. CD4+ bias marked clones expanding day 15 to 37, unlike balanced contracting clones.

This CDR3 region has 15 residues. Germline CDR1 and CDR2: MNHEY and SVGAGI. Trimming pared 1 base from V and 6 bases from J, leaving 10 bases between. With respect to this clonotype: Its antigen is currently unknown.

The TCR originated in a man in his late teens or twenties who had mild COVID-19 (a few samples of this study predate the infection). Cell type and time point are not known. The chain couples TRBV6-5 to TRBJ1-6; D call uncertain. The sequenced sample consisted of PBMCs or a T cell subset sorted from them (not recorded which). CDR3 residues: CASSYFSRGNSPLHF. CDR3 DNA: TGTGCCAGCAGTTACTTCTCTCGGGGTAATTCACCCCTCCACTTT.